This T cell receptor beta chain was observed in a study of T-cell memory formation after mild COVID-19. The CDR3 has 14 residues. V was pared by 0 bases and J by 8 bases, with 11 bases between. The V gene's germline CDR1 is LGHDT and CDR2 YNNKEL (reference sequence). From the 5' RACE reads, TCRdb called clonotypes with MiXCR, one entry per CDR3 protein. The sample comprises under 450,000 distinct CDR3 sequences, around 20% of which are singletons, and 20% to 25% rests with the top ten. Input material: PBMCs or a T cell subset sorted from them (not recorded which). The rearrangement uses TRBV3-1 and TRBJ2-1; D gene ambiguous. This TCR was recovered from a man between 18 and 35 years old who had mild COVID-19 (a few samples of this study predate the infection). Cell type and time point are not known. The CDR3 coding sequence is TGTGCCAGCAGCCAAGATCTCCTCCAGGATGAGCAGTTCTTC. The encoded protein is CASSQDLLQDEQFF.